The entry that follows covers one TCR beta chain sequence. The record originates from a study of blood T cell repertoires in COVID-19. Across the whole study: The cDNA or gDNA used as material had been derived from T cells, B-cell-depleted T cells, or PBMCs.

TCRdb's table, derived via immunoSEQ multiplex PCR, lists solely in-frame clones and lacks some. The table lists around 120,000 clones, 78% of them singletons. This CDR3 has 11 amino acids. Germline loops: CDR1 DFQATT, CDR2 SNEGSKA (reference sequence). Trimming shortened V by 6 bases and J by 2 bases, and 7 bases separated the two germline ends. This sequence originates from a man between 65 and 79 years old with acute or convalescent COVID-19. The source material was peripheral blood. This chain connects TRBV20-1 to TRBJ2-5; TRBD1 might be the D (5 bases). The DNA of the CDR3 is TGCAGTGCGGACAAGCAAGAGACCCAGTACTTC. This sequence encodes CSADKQETQYF.